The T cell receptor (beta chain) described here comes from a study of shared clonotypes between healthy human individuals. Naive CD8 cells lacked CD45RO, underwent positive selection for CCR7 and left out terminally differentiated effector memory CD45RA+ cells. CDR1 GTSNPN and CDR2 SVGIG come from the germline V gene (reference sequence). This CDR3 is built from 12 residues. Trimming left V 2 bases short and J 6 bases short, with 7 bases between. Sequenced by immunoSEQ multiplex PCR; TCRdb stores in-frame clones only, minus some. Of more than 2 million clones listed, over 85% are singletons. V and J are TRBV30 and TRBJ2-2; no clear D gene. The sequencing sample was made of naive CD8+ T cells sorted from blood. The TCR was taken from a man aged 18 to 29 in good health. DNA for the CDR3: TGTGCCTGGAGTCTCGGCCCCGGGGAGCTGTTTTTT. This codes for CAWSLGPGELFF.